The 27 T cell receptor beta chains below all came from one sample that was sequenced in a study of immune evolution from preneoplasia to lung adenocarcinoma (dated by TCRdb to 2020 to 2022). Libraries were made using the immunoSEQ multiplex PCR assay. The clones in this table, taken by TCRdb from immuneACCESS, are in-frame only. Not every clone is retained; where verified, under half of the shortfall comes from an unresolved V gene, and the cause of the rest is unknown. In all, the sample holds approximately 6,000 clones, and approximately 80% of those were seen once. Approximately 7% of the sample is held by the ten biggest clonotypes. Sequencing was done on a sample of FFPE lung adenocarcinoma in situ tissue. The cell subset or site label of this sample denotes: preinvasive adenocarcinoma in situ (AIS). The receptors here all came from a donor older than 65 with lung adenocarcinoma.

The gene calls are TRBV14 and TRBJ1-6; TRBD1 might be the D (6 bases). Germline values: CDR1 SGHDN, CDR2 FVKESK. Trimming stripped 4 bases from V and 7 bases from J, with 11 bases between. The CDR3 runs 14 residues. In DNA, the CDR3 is TGTGCCAGCAGCCTACAGGGTGGCAATTCACCCCTCCACTTT. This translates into CASSLQGGNSPLHF.

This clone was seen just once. This CDR3 reads CASKELAESYEQYF. The DNA for the CDR3 is TGTGCCAGCAAAGAACTAGCGGAATCCTACGAGCAGTACTTC. The V gene is TRBV6-1, the J gene TRBJ2-7; 8 nucleotides align to TRBD2. Germline CDR1 and CDR2: MNHNS and SASEGT. The CDR3 covers 14 residues. The V gene end was trimmed by 7 bases and the J gene end by 1 base; junction bases not matched to a gene: 6.

The CDR3 DNA reads as TGCGCCAGCAGCGGGGGACAGGGTAACTATGGCTACACCTTC. Its translation: CASSGGQGNYGYTF. The chain has TRBV5-1 and TRBJ1-2, with 9 nucleotides matching TRBD1. J lost 1 base, V lost 4 bases, and 2 bases had no gene match. The CDR3 is made up of 14 amino acids. Germline lookup yields CDR1 SGHRS and CDR2 YFSETQ.

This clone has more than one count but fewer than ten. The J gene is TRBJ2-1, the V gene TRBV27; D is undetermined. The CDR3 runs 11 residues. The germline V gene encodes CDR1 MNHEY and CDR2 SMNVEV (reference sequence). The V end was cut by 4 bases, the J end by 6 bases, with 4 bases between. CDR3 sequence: CASSWRNEQFF. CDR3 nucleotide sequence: TGTGCCAGCAGTTGGCGCAATGAGCAGTTCTTC.

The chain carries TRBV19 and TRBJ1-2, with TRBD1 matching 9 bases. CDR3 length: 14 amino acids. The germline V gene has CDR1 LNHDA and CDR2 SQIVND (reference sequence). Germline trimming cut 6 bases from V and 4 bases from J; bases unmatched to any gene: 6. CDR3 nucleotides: TGTGCCAGTAGGGGAACAGGGGGCGTCTATGGCTACACCTTC. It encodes CASRGTGGVYGYTF.

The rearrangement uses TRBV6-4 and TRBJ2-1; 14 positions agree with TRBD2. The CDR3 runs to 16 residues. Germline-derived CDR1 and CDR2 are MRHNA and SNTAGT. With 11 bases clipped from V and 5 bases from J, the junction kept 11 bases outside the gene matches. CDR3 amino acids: CAVPGLAGVFDNEQFF. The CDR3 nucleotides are TGTGCCGTTCCGGGACTAGCGGGGGTTTTCGACAATGAGCAGTTCTTC.

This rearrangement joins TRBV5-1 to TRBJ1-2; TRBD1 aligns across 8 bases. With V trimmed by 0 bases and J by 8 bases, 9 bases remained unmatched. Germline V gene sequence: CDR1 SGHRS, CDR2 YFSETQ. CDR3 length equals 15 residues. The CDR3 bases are TGCGCCAGCAGCTTGGCTCCAGGGGGCACGAGGGGCTACACCTTC. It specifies CASSLAPGGTRGYTF.

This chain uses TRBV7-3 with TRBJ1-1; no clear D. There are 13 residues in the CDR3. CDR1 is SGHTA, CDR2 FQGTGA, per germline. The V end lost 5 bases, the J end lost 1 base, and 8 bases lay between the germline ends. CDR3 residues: CASSTSPNTEAFF. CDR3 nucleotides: TGTGCCAGCAGCACCAGCCCGAACACTGAAGCTTTCTTT.

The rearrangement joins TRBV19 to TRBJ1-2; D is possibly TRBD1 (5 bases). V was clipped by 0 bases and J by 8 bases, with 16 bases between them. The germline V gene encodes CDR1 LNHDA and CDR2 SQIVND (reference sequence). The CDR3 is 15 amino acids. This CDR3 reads CASSIERQTVGGYTF. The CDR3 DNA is TGTGCCAGTAGTATAGAGCGACAGACGGTCGGGGGCTACACCTTC.

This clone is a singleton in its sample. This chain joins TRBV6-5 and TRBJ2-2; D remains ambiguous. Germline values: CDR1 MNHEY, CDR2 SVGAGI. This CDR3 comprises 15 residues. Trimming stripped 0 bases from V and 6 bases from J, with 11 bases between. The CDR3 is CASSYSRSAAGELFF. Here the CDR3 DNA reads TGTGCCAGCAGTTACTCGCGGTCAGCAGCCGGGGAGCTGTTTTTT.

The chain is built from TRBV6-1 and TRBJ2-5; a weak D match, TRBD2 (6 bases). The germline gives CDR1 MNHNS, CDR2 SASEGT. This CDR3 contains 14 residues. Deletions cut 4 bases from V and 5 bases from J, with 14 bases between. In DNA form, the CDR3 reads TGTGCCAGCAGTGGTCGGGGCGGGACTGAGACCCAGTACTTC. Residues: CASSGRGGTETQYF.

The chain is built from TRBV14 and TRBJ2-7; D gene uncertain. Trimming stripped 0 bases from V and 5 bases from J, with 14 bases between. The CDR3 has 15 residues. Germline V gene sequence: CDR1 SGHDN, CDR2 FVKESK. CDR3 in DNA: TGTGCCAGCAGCCAAGATCAGGTTAGGGCCCACGAGCAGTACTTC. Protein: CASSQDQVRAHEQYF.

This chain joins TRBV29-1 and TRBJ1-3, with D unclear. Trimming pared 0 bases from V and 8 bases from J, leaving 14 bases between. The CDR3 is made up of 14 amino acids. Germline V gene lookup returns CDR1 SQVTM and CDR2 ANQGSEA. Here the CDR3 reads CSVEDRTIGDTIYF. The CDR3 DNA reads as TGCAGCGTTGAAGATCGGACGATTGGGGACACCATATATTTT.

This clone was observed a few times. This CDR3 reads CASSLPAGDTDTQYF. The CDR3 DNA reads as TGCGCCAGCAGCTTACCAGCGGGGGACACAGATACGCAGTATTTT. The V and J genes are TRBV5-1 and TRBJ2-3; 8 bases align to TRBD2. The germline gives CDR1 SGHRS, CDR2 YFSETQ. The trim removed 2 bases at V and 2 bases at J, leaving 4 bases unmatched. This CDR3 is built from 15 residues. Based on the CDR3 plus reference TRBV5-1 and TRBJ2-3, the full variable domain is KAGVTQTPRYLIKTRGQQVTLSCSPISGHRSVSWYQQTPGQGLQFLFEYFSETQRNKGNFPGRFSGRQFSNSRSEMNVSTLELGDSALYLCASSLPAGDTDTQYFGPGTRLTVL.

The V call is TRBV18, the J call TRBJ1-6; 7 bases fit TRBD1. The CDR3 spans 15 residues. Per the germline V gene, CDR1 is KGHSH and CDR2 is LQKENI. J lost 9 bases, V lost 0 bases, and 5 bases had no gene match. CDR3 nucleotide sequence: TGTGCCAGCTCACCACCAGGGACAGCTTTTTCACCCCTCCACTTT. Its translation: CASSPPGTAFSPLHF.

The CDR3 nucleotides are TGTGCCAGCAGTGAAGCCCTGGTCCGAAATCAGCCCCAGCATTTT. This translates into CASSEALVRNQPQHF. The J gene is TRBJ1-5, the V gene TRBV2; D is undetermined. Germline lookup yields CDR1 SNHLY and CDR2 FYNNEI. There are 15 residues in the CDR3. The germline V and J ends were trimmed by 0 bases and 4 bases, with 10 bases remaining between them. Full variable domain (missing parts from reference TRBV2 and TRBJ1-5): EPEVTQTPSHQVTQMGQEVILRCVPISNHLYFYWYRQILGQKVEFLVSFYNNEISEKSEIFDDQFSVERPDGSNFTLKIRSTKLEDSAMYFCASSEALVRNQPQHFGDGTRLSIL.

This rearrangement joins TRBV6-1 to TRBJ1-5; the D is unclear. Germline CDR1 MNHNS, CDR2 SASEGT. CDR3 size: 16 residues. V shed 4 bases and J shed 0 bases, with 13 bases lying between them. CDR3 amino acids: CASSALGPLSNQPQHF. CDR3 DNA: TGTGCCAGCAGTGCCCTGGGCCCCCTTAGCAATCAGCCCCAGCATTTT.

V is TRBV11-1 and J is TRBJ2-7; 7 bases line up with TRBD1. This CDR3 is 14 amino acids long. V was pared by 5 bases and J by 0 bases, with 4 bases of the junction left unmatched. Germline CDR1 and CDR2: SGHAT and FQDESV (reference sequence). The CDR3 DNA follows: TGTGCCAGCAGCGGCGACAGGGTCTCCTACGAGCAGTACTTC. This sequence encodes CASSGDRVSYEQYF.

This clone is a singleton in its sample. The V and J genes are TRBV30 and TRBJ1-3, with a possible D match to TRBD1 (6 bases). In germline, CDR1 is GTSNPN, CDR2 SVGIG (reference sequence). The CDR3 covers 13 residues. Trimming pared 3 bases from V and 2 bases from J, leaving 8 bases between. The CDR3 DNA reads TGTGCCTGGAGACAGGGCGCTGGAAACACCATATATTTT. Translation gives CAWRQGAGNTIYF.

The CDR3 region is CASSLIPGPPYEQYF. The CDR3 DNA sequence: TGTGCCAGCAGTTTAATCCCAGGGCCCCCCTACGAGCAGTACTTC. This chain links TRBV28 with TRBJ2-7; perhaps TRBD1 as D (5 bases). Trimming left V 2 bases short and J 2 bases short, with 13 bases between. The CDR3 has 15 residues. From germline, CDR1 is MDHEN and CDR2 SYDVKM. Variable domain in full (rest from reference TRBV28 and TRBJ2-7): DVKVTQSSRYLVKRTGEKVFLECVQDMDHENMFWYRQDPGLGLRLIYFSYDVKMKEKGDIPEGYSVSREKKERFSLILESASTNQTSMYLCASSLIPGPPYEQYFGPGTRLTVT.

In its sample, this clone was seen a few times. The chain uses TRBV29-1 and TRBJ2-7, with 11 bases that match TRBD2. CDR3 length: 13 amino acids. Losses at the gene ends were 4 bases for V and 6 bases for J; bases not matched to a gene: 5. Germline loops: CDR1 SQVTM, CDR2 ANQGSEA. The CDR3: CSVGLAGSGEQYF. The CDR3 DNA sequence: TGCAGCGTTGGACTAGCGGGATCCGGCGAGCAGTACTTC.

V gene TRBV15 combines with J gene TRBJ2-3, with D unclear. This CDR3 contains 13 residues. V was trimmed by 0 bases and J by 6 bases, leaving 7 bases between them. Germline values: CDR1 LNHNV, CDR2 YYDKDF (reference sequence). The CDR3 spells CATSRDFPDTQYF. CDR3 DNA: TGTGCCACCAGCAGAGATTTCCCGGATACGCAGTATTTT.

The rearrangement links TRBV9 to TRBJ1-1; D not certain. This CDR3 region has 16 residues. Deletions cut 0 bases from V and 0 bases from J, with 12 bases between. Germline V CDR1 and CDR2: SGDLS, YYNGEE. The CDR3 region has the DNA TGTGCCAGCAGCGTAGAACCAGCTATAATGAACACTGAAGCTTTCTTT. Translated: CASSVEPAIMNTEAFF.

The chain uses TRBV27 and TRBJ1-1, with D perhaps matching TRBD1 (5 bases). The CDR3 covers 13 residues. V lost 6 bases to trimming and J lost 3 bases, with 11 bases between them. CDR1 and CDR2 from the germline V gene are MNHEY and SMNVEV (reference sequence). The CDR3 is CASRKRGYTEAFF. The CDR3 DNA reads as TGTGCCAGCAGAAAAAGGGGCTACACTGAAGCTTTCTTT.

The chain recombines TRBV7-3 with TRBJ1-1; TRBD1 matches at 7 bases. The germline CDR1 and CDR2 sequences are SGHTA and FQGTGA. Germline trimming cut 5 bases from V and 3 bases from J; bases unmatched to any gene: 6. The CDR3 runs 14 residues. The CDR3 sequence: CASSATGQDTEAFF. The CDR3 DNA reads TGTGCCAGCAGCGCGACAGGGCAGGACACTGAAGCTTTCTTT.

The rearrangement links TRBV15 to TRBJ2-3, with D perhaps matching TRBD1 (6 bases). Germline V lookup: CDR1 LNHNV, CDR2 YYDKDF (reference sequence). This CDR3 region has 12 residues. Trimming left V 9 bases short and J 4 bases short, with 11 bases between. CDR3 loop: CATRQGPDTQYF. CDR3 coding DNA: TGTGCCACTAGGCAGGGGCCAGATACGCAGTATTTT. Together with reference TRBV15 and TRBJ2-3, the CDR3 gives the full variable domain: DAMVIQNPRYQVTQFGKPVTLSCSQTLNHNVMYWYQQKSSQAPKLLFHYYDKDFNNEADTPDNFQSRRPNTSFCFLDIRSPGLGDTAMYLCATRQGPDTQYFGPGTRLTVL.

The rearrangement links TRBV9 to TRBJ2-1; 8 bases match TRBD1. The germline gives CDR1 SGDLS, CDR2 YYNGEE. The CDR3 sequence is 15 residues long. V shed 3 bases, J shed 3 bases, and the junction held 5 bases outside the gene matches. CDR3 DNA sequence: TGTGCCAGCAGCGGCGGACAGGGTGGCTACAATGAGCAGTTCTTC. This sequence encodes CASSGGQGGYNEQFF.